This T cell receptor beta chain came from a study of CD8+CD57+ T cells in acquired aplastic anemia. Turning to the study itself: The mean DNA yield obtained from sorted CD4+ and CD8+ cells came to 3 to 3.5 ug.

The study profiled TCR beta VDJ and CDR3 using genomic DNA as template. TCRdb re-analysed the reads in MiXCR, keeping a single row per CDR3 protein. The sample holds some 200,000 distinct CDR3 sequences, over 40% seen once. Germline V gene sequence: CDR1 LGHDT, CDR2 YNNKEL (reference sequence). The CDR3 consists of 15 residues. Concerning this clonotype: Its target is unknown. A read error is possible here, since a much larger clone lies one base away.

Patients included in sequencing had previously demonstrated CD8+CD57+ cell expansion by flow cytometry. Severe acquired aplastic anemia affected all patients. General study findings and limits: Almost 30 shared CD8+ CDR3s appeared highly expressed within patients' immunodominant clones.

The sequenced sample consisted of sorted CD4+, CD8+, or CD8+CD57+ T cells (not recorded which) from PBMCs. This receptor was identified in a human donor with aplastic anemia. The chain is built from TRBV3-1 and TRBJ1-3, with a tentative D call TRBD1 (5 bases). The CDR3 protein is CASSHLTHGGNTMYF. In DNA, the CDR3 is TGTGCCAGCAGCCACTTGACACACGGGGGAAACACCATGTATTTT.